This TCR beta chain was recovered during a study of cytomegalovirus exposure and HLA in healthy donors. Study findings and constraints: HLA restriction was apparent for most CMV-associated TCR beta chains in a later analysis. Near-uniform donor sequencing depth was presumed by presence/absence analyses. In a later analysis, a genetic analysis reported fewer productive-TCR N-insertions in an Asian-associated ancestry cluster than the cohort average.

Germline V gene sequence: CDR1 SGHTA, CDR2 FQGNSA. The CDR3 extends over 17 amino acids. V trimming: 4 bases; J trimming: 4 bases; junction bases outside the gene matches: 15. PCR involved 60 Vbeta and 13 Jbeta primers. Clones were sequenced by immunoSEQ multiplex PCR, and TCRdb holds only the in-frame ones, with some missing. The sample lists roughly 120,000 clones, approximately 84% occurring once. This clone was observed once. The antigen is unknown. The sequence was collected from a man over 45 in good health and CMV-seronegative. This chain joins TRBV7-2 and TRBJ2-7; TRBD1 matches 8 bases. The sequencing input was PBMCs. DNA of the CDR3: TGTGCCAGCAGCTCGACCGGGCAGGGGGCGTCTTATTACGAGCAGTACTTC. It codes for CASSSTGQGASYYEQYF.